Detailed here is one T cell receptor (beta chain). The table came from immunoSEQ multiplex PCR; TCRdb's copy has only in-frame clones and leaves some out. In the table there are 150,000 to 200,000 clones, approximately 92% of which are singletons. The data belong to a study of control samples from healthy donors and cancer patients. Material: blood. The receptor comes from a man in his late teens or twenties in good health.

The CDR3 is CASSLRRGSTEAFF. The CDR3 nucleotides read TGTGCCAGCAGCTTAAGGAGAGGGTCCACTGAAGCTTTCTTT. The chain is built from TRBV7-8 and TRBJ1-1; D remains ambiguous. The CDR3 contains 14 residues. The germline V gene encodes CDR1 SGHVS and CDR2 FQNEAQ. Trimming removed 2 bases at V and 4 bases at J, with 11 bases between.